This T cell receptor delta chain was identified in a study of gammadelta T cells in human blood. The CDR3 is 21 residues long. Germline lookup yields CDR1 TSWWSYY and CDR2 QGS. TCRdb applied CATT to the RT-PCR reads for clone calling. The sample has some 900 delta-chain clones, more than 13% seen once; the top ten hold 10% to 12%. The sample holds a few counts of this clone. The target antigen is unknown. Just one base apart from a much larger clone, this may be a read error. Points from the study as a whole: Microbial exposure appeared to drive polyclonal γδ T cell expansion after birth.

The gene calls are TRDV1 and TRDJ1; 10 nucleotides align to TRDD3. The TCR was taken from a human fetus. The sample comprised non-Vgamma9Vdelta2 gamma-delta T cells from fetal blood. The CDR3 nucleotides are TGTGCTCTTGTGGAACTGTTCCTACCAGATTCTACTGGGGGATACACCGATAAACTCATCTTT. Its protein product is CALVELFLPDSTGGYTDKLIF.